The clone carrying this T cell receptor (beta chain) was recorded at least ten times. What it binds is not known. The sample comes from a study of T cells in Graves' hyperthyroidism and ophthalmopathy. Study-wide context: Peripheral blood was obtained at initial diagnosis, preceding any treatment.

TCR beta CDR3 regions were amplified from RNA. First-round RT-PCR targeting the TCR CDR3 was performed with the HTBI primer set. TCRdb reprocessed the multiplex PCR reads via MiXCR and lists one record per CDR3 protein. Of about half a million distinct CDR3 sequences detected, around 15% appear once; the ten largest clones hold around 28%. Study-wide results and limits: Most expanded thyroid clonotypes above 0.001 also appeared in blood. In validation, the model predicted ophthalmopathy. These predictions came a median about 6 months before onset. A model of 13 V-J features distinguished ophthalmopathy from stable hyperthyroidism.

Per the germline V gene, CDR1 is SGHTA and CDR2 is FQGNSA. The CDR3 is 13 residues long. The V end was cut by 4 bases, the J end by 1 base, with 8 bases between. The sequence derives from a woman aged 30 to 39 with Graves' ophthalmopathy. The sequencing sample was made of blood. The genes are TRBV7-2 and TRBJ2-7, with D unclear. CDR3 nucleotides: TGTGCCAGCAGCTCGGACGAGTCCTACGAGCAGTACTTC. It specifies CASSSDESYEQYF. Full variable domain (remainder filled in from reference TRBV7-2 and TRBJ2-7): GAGVSQSPSNKVTEKGKDVELRCDPISGHTALYWYRQSLGQGLEFLIYFQGNSAPDKSGLPSDRFSAERTGGSVSTLTIQRTQQEDSAVYLCASSSDESYEQYFGPGTRLTVT.